These 32 T cell receptor beta chains were sequenced from one sample in a study of blood T cell repertoires in COVID-19. The data were produced by immunoSEQ multiplex PCR, yet TCRdb's version contains in-frame clones alone and is incomplete. The table shows about 16,000 clones, with about 87% occurring only once. Specimen: peripheral blood. The origin of the receptors is a human donor in a cohort sampled during active COVID-19.

The rearrangement joins TRBV18 to TRBJ2-3, with 7 bases aligning to TRBD2. The CDR3 totals 16 residues. V dropped 4 bases and J dropped 0; count of bases not matched to a gene: 7. Germline CDR1 reads KGHSH; CDR2 reads LQKENI. CDR3 DNA: TGTGCCAGCTCACGTGCTAGCGGCACTAGCACAGATACGCAGTATTTT. The encoded protein is CASSRASGTSTDTQYF.

The V gene is TRBV3-1 (or the pseudogene TRBV3-2), the J gene TRBJ1-2, with TRBD1 as a possible D gene (5 bases). Germline lookup yields CDR1 LGHDT and CDR2 YNNKEL (reference sequence). The length of the CDR3 is 16 residues. Trimming removed 3 bases from V and 6 bases from J, with 20 bases in between. CDR3 sequence: CASSQTKIGGRDGYTF. DNA of the CDR3: TGTGCCAGCAGCCAGACCAAGATCGGCGGCAGGGATGGCTACACCTTC.

This chain's CDR3 is CASSKTTGEDGYTF. CDR3 nucleotide sequence: TGTGCCAGTAGTAAGACAACAGGGGAGGATGGCTACACCTTC. The gene calls are TRBV19 and TRBJ1-2, with 7 bases aligning to TRBD1. V lost 4 bases, J lost 6 bases, and 8 bases stayed unmatched. Germline V CDR1 and CDR2: LNHDA, SQIVND (reference sequence). CDR3 length: 14 residues.

The chain combines TRBV4-1 with TRBJ1-1; the D is unclear. The CDR3 has 15 residues. CDR1 and CDR2 from the germline V gene are MGHRA and YSYEKL. The V gene lost 0 bases and the J gene lost 4 bases, with 12 bases spanning the gap. CDR3 DNA: TGCGCCAGCAGCCAAGACCCGCGAGGGAGCACTGAAGCTTTCTTT. Residues: CASSQDPRGSTEAFF.

The V gene is TRBV4-2, the J gene TRBJ2-3; 8 bases agree with TRBD2. Germline V gives CDR1 LGHNA, CDR2 YNFKEQ. The CDR3 covers 20 residues. V was pared by 0 bases and J by 2 bases, with 16 bases of the junction left unmatched. This CDR3 reads CASSQDKGGRAGVTTDTQYF. CDR3 in DNA: TGTGCCAGCAGCCAAGATAAGGGGGGCAGAGCGGGGGTTACCACAGATACGCAGTATTTT.

The CDR3 sequence: CAISDPSGGYTDTQYF. CDR3 nucleotide sequence: TGTGCCATCAGTGACCCGAGCGGGGGGTATACAGATACGCAGTATTTT. The chain employs TRBV10-3 and TRBJ2-3; 9 bases align to TRBD2. CDR3 length: 16 residues. The V segment lost 3 bases and the J segment 3 bases; nucleotides outside the gene matches: 7. The germline gives CDR1 ENHRY, CDR2 SYGVKD.

The chain carries TRBV18 and TRBJ2-7; 10 bases fit TRBD1. CDR1 and CDR2 (germline): KGHSH, LQKENI. Trimming removed 4 bases from V and 0 bases from J; junction bases left unmatched: 6. This CDR3 is built from 16 residues. CDR3 protein: CASSLTRTGGSYEQYF. The CDR3 region has the DNA TGTGCCAGCTCACTAACGAGGACAGGGGGCTCCTACGAGCAGTACTTC. The entire variable domain, with the rest obtained from reference TRBV18 and TRBJ2-7, is as follows: NAGVMQNPRHLVRRRGQEARLRCSPMKGHSHVYWYRQLPEEGLKFMVYLQKENIIDESGMPKERFSAEFPKEGPSILRIQQVVRGDSAAYFCASSLTRTGGSYEQYFGPGTRLTVT.

This sequence joins TRBV12-3 or TRBV12-4 and TRBJ1-2; 8 nucleotides match TRBD1. CDR3 length: 13 amino acids. V gave up 6 bases and J gave up 10 bases; unmatched junction bases: 10. CDR3 sequence: CASRPGQVMDYTF. In nucleotides, the CDR3 is TGTGCCAGCAGACCGGGACAGGTGATGGACTACACCTTC.

The J gene is TRBJ1-2, the V gene TRBV5-1; D perhaps matches TRBD1 (6 bases). CDR3 size: 13 residues. Trimming stripped 4 bases from V and 2 bases from J, with 9 bases between. From germline, CDR1 is SGHRS and CDR2 YFSETQ. CDR3 amino acids: CASSLGQNYGYTF. DNA of the CDR3: TGCGCCAGCAGCCTTGGACAGAACTATGGCTACACCTTC.

The chain links TRBV7-2 to TRBJ2-5, with TRBD2 matching 8 bases. Trimming cost V 2 bases and J 5 bases; bases outside gene matches: 13. Germline V gene lookup returns CDR1 SGHTA and CDR2 FQGNSA. The CDR3 covers 17 residues. The CDR3 spells CASSLFTSGRLIETQYF. For the CDR3, the DNA is TGTGCCAGCAGCTTATTTACTAGCGGTCGCCTAATCGAGACCCAGTACTTC.

By proportion, this clone is medium-sized. This rearrangement joins TRBV3-1 (or the pseudogene TRBV3-2) to TRBJ1-6; 7 bases line up with TRBD1. Germline assignment: CDR1 LGHDT and CDR2 YNNKEL (reference sequence). The CDR3 covers 17 residues. V trimming: 7 bases; J trimming: 4 bases; junction bases outside the gene matches: 13. The CDR3 protein is CASTLNPTGTYNSPLHF. CDR3 bases: TGTGCCAGCACCCTCAACCCGACAGGGACGTATAATTCACCCCTCCACTTT.

The chain carries TRBV24-1 and TRBJ1-1; no firm D call. The length of the CDR3 is 13 residues. Germline-derived CDR1 and CDR2 are KGHDR and SFDVKD. The V end was cut by 0 bases, the J end by 9 bases, with 10 bases between. The CDR3 here is CATSDLNSGKAFF. CDR3 sequence (DNA): TGTGCCACCAGTGATTTGAACAGCGGTAAAGCTTTCTTT.

This sequence joins TRBV11-2 and TRBJ2-3, with TRBD2 identical over 12 bases. CDR3 length: 17 amino acids. Germline V gene sequence: CDR1 SGHAT, CDR2 FQNNGV. After removal of 3 bases from V and 7 bases from J, the junction contained 11 bases not matched to a gene. The CDR3 here is CASSFDPYLAGGYTQYF. The CDR3 DNA is TGTGCCAGCAGCTTCGACCCGTATCTAGCGGGGGGGTATACGCAGTATTTT.

This clone is termed large (0.1 to 1%). J is TRBJ1-2 and V is TRBV11-1; D gene ambiguous. Germline V CDR1 and CDR2: SGHAT, FQDESV (reference sequence). CDR3 length equals 13 residues. Trimming removed 0 bases at V and 0 bases at J, with 2 bases between. DNA of the CDR3: TGTGCCAGCAGCTTAGCCTCTAACTATGGCTACACCTTC. Encoded protein: CASSLASNYGYTF.

The chain employs TRBV6-5 and TRBJ1-2; D ambiguous. The CDR3 runs 14 residues. Germline-derived CDR1 and CDR2 are MNHEY and SVGAGI. Trimming stripped 4 bases from V and 2 bases from J, with 11 bases between. In nucleotides, the CDR3 is TGTGCCAGCAGTTCCCCAAGAGGAAACTATGGCTACACCTTC. Translating gives CASSSPRGNYGYTF.

This chain connects TRBV10-2 to TRBJ2-1, with D possibly matching TRBD1 (5 bases). Trimming removed 7 bases from V and 4 bases from J, with 11 bases in between. Germline loops: CDR1 WSHSY, CDR2 SAAADI. The CDR3 loop spans 13 amino acids. CDR3 DNA: TGCGCCAGCACCCTAGACAGATACAATGAGCAGTTCTTC. Its translation is CASTLDRYNEQFF.

V is TRBV7-9 and J is TRBJ1-1; 7 nucleotides match TRBD1. This CDR3 is 14 amino acids long. The V gene's germline CDR1 is SEHNR and CDR2 FQNEAQ (reference sequence). Unmatched junction bases numbered 3, after V lost 1 base and J lost 4 bases. The CDR3 nucleotides are TGTGCCAGCAGCTTAGAAGGGGGCGGCACTGAAGCTTTCTTT. Translating gives CASSLEGGGTEAFF.

J is TRBJ2-3 and V is TRBV5-1, with D possibly being TRBD1 (5 bases). The CDR3 totals 15 residues. The V and J ends lost 2 bases and 0 bases respectively, with 10 bases between them. CDR1 is SGHRS, CDR2 YFSETQ, per germline. CDR3 DNA: TGCGCCAGCAGCTTACGGACAACAAGCACAGATACGCAGTATTTT. Its translation: CASSLRTTSTDTQYF.

The V call is TRBV7-6, the J call TRBJ2-1, with D possibly TRBD2 on 6 matching bases. Germline V lookup: CDR1 SGHVS, CDR2 FNYEAQ. The CDR3 has 16 residues. V dropped 1 base and J dropped 1 base, with 11 bases sitting between them. The CDR3 protein is CASSLDVGGSYNEQFF. The CDR3 DNA is TGTGCCAGCAGCTTAGACGTGGGGGGATCCTACAATGAGCAGTTCTTC.

The CDR3 protein is CATCPGNSGNTIYF. CDR3 nucleotide sequence: TGTGCCACGTGCCCAGGGAACTCTGGAAACACCATATATTTT. The chain carries TRBV6-5 and TRBJ1-3, with D perhaps TRBD1 (5 bases). Germline assignment: CDR1 MNHEY and CDR2 SVGAGI. Deletions cut 10 bases from V and 0 bases from J, with 13 bases between. This CDR3 has 14 residues.

The table lists this clone with a few counts. The chain has TRBV2 and TRBJ1-5, with 9 nucleotides matching TRBD1. The CDR3 spans 16 residues. Germline CDR1 is SNHLY and CDR2 is FYNNEI. The V and J ends lost 6 bases and 5 bases, in that order; junction bases with no gene match: 11. CDR3 coding DNA: TGTGCCAGCAGATTACAGGGACAGGGATTCGATCAGCCCCAGCATTTT. Its protein product is CASRLQGQGFDQPQHF.

The chain joins TRBV5-1 to TRBJ2-7; 12 bases fit TRBD1. The CDR3 covers 16 residues. With 4 bases clipped from V and 5 bases from J, the junction kept 10 bases outside the gene matches. Per germline, CDR1 SGHRS and CDR2 YFSETQ. The CDR3 DNA sequence: TGCGCCAGCAGCCCCTTCCCGGGACAGGGGGCTAACGAGCAGTACTTC. It codes for CASSPFPGQGANEQYF.

The chain uses TRBV5-4 and TRBJ1-4; a possible D gene is TRBD1 (5 bases). Germline assignment: CDR1 SGHNT and CDR2 YYREEE (reference sequence). V was clipped by 0 bases and J by 3 bases, with 9 bases between them. The CDR3 totals 15 residues. The DNA for the CDR3 is TGTGCCAGCAGCTTGGGTGGGGCGCCTAATGAAAAACTGTTTTTT. Its protein product is CASSLGGAPNEKLFF.

The CDR3 sequence: CASSDPGGGNTDTQYF. The CDR3 bases are TGTGCCAGCAGTGACCCTGGGGGGGGGAACACAGATACGCAGTATTTT. The chain uses TRBV6-4 and TRBJ2-3; 7 positions agree with TRBD2. The CDR3 has 16 residues. Germline V gene data show CDR1 as MRHNA and CDR2 as SNTAGT. Trimming removed 2 bases from V and 2 bases from J; junction bases left unmatched: 7.

The chain joins TRBV11-2 to TRBJ2-7; maybe TRBD1 (5 bases). CDR3 length equals 14 residues. Trimming took off 4 bases at V and 0 bases at J, with 10 bases between the two ends. Germline values: CDR1 SGHAT, CDR2 FQNNGV. Here the CDR3 DNA reads TGTGCCAGCAGCTCGGACATCTACTCCTACGAGCAGTACTTC. Encoded protein: CASSSDIYSYEQYF. Full variable domain (rest looked up from reference TRBV11-2 and TRBJ2-7): EAGVAQSPRYKIIEKRQSVAFWCNPISGHATLYWYQQILGQGPKLLIQFQNNGVVDDSQLPKDRFSAERLKGVDSTLKIQPAKLEDSAVYLCASSSDIYSYEQYFGPGTRLTVT.

The chain links TRBV5-1 to TRBJ2-2, with D maybe TRBD2 (6 bases). With 1 base removed from V and 4 bases from J, the gap between germline ends came to 8 bases. The CDR3 is made up of 14 amino acids. Germline V gives CDR1 SGHRS, CDR2 YFSETQ. CDR3 in DNA: TGCGCCAGCAGCTTGTCTAGCGCCACCGGGGAGCTGTTTTTT. It specifies CASSLSSATGELFF.

As to this clone: A read error may produce the germline difference seen at one junction end. The chain couples TRBV18 to TRBJ2-1; 8 bases line up with TRBD1. CDR1 is KGHSH, CDR2 LQKENI, per germline. The CDR3 sequence is 16 residues long. In nucleotides, the CDR3 is TGTGCCAGCTCACCGGGCGTCAGGACAGGGTACAACGAGCAGTTCTTC. This translates into CASSPGVRTGYNEQFF.

This clone was seen once. V gene TRBV18 combines with J gene TRBJ2-5, with 8 bases fitting TRBD2. The J segment lost 0 bases and the V segment lost 1 base, leaving 13 bases of the junction unmatched. The CDR3 is 19 residues long. Germline V gene data show CDR1 as KGHSH and CDR2 as LQKENI. CDR3 sequence reads: CASSPLISGGGRYQETQYF. CDR3 DNA sequence: TGTGCCAGCTCACCACTTATCTCAGGCGGGGGGCGTTACCAAGAGACCCAGTACTTC.

The rearrangement uses TRBV3-1 (or the pseudogene TRBV3-2) and TRBJ1-5, with D possibly TRBD1 on 5 matching bases. V shed 4 bases and J shed 3 bases, with 13 bases lying between them. The CDR3 is 15 amino acids. Germline V CDR1 and CDR2: LGHDT, YNNKEL (reference sequence). The DNA for the CDR3 is TGTGCCAGCAGCCTATATGGGGGGAACAATCAGCCCCAGCATTTT. This sequence encodes CASSLYGGNNQPQHF.

This chain links TRBV7-2 with TRBJ2-5, with a tentative D call TRBD1 (6 bases). The CDR3 length is 14 residues. CDR1 is SGHTA and CDR2 is FQGNSA in the germline V gene. Between the trimmed V and J ends, which lost 3 bases and 4 bases, there was a span of 12 bases. The CDR3 here is CASSLKGVRETQYF. In DNA, the CDR3 is TGTGCCAGCAGCTTGAAGGGGGTCCGAGAGACCCAGTACTTC.

The V and J genes are TRBV2 and TRBJ2-3; possible D gene TRBD1, 5 bases. The V and J ends lost 3 bases and 1 base respectively, with 11 bases between them. This CDR3 region has 15 residues. Germline V CDR1 and CDR2: SNHLY, FYNNEI. The CDR3 region is CASSDVGAGTDTQYF. The CDR3 DNA reads as TGTGCCAGCAGTGACGTAGGGGCTGGCACAGATACGCAGTATTTT. Complete variable domain (other parts from reference TRBV2 and TRBJ2-3): EPEVTQTPSHQVTQMGQEVILRCVPISNHLYFYWYRQILGQKVEFLVSFYNNEISEKSEIFDDQFSVERPDGSNFTLKIRSTKLEDSAMYFCASSDVGAGTDTQYFGPGTRLTVL.

This clone was seen only once. J is TRBJ2-7 and V is TRBV3-1 (or the pseudogene TRBV3-2), with 7 bases fitting TRBD1. Germline CDR1 and CDR2: LGHDT and YNNKEL (reference sequence). Trimming took 3 bases from V and 0 from J; bases not matched to a gene: 2. The length of the CDR3 is 14 residues. Here the CDR3 DNA reads TGTGCCAGCAGCCAGGGACAGAGCTCCTACGAGCAGTACTTC. Protein product: CASSQGQSSYEQYF.